This TCR beta chain was obtained from a study of T cells in localized non-small cell lung cancer. Regarding the study as a whole: Among blood samples, higher T cell density accompanied longer overall survival. T cell clonality was highest in uninvolved adjacent lung, above tumor. Adjacent lung had a median about 55 of the 100 largest tumor clones.

As for this clone: What it binds is unknown.

The table came from immunoSEQ multiplex PCR; TCRdb's copy has only in-frame clones and leaves some out. This sample has fewer than 45,000 clones, with about 90% found just once. This sequence was found in a man aged 40 to 70 with stage I lung adenocarcinoma. This specimen was peripheral blood, taken before any cancer treatment.

The CDR3 DNA reads as TGTGCCAGCAGCGTACTGGGCTCCTACAATGAGCAGTTCTTC. It specifies CASSVLGSYNEQFF. V gene TRBV9 combines with J gene TRBJ2-1; the D is unclear. The CDR3 is made up of 14 amino acids. Germline-derived CDR1 and CDR2 are SGDLS and YYNGEE. V lost 1 base to trimming and J lost 0 bases, with 5 bases between them.